This T cell receptor beta chain was sequenced for a study of blood T cell repertoires in COVID-19. CDR1 and CDR2 (germline): SGDLS, YYNGEE. The CDR3 extends over 16 amino acids. J was trimmed by 2 bases and V by 3 bases; bases with no gene match: 10. Using immunoSEQ multiplex PCR, the repertoire was profiled, and TCRdb retains in-frame clones only, with some absent. The table has approximately 69,000 clones, 80% to 85% seen once. What was sequenced was peripheral blood. The receptor was isolated from a woman aged 60-75 years with acute or convalescent COVID-19. The chain combines TRBV9 with TRBJ2-7, with TRBD1 identical over 8 bases. The CDR3 nucleotides read TGTGCCAGCAGCGCCGCGACAGGGGAGGAAGCCTACGAGCAGTACTTC. Translation: CASSAATGEEAYEQYF.